This record looks at one T cell receptor beta chain sequence and its context. Antigen specificity is unknown. The CDR3 is made up of 14 amino acids. The V and J ends lost 3 bases and 6 bases, in that order; junction bases with no gene match: 5. Per the germline V gene, CDR1 is MGHDK and CDR2 is SYGVNS. PCR used 60 Vbeta primers and 13 Jbeta primers. The repertoire was sequenced with immunoSEQ multiplex PCR; TCRdb's copy has only in-frame clones and lacks some. The sample carries hundreds of thousands of clones, almost 80% recorded once. This entry belongs to a study of cytomegalovirus exposure and HLA in healthy donors. Study-level findings and limits: The authors enumerated 164 TCR beta chains as linked to cytomegalovirus. For most TCR beta V segments, an earlier analysis put the productive rate at about 90% or about 30% of the time. TCR beta chain V- and J-gene trimming was linked, in a later analysis, to a missense variant in DCLRE1C. A later analysis found common viral pathogens apparently linked to several of the most significant clusters.

The source material was PBMCs. This sequence originates from a male donor in good health and CMV-seronegative. V usage is TRBV25-1 and J usage is TRBJ2-7; 10 bases are a match to TRBD1. Written as DNA, the CDR3 is TGTGCCAGCAGTGAGCCCGGGGACAGGGGCGAGCAGTACTTC. This sequence encodes CASSEPGDRGEQYF.